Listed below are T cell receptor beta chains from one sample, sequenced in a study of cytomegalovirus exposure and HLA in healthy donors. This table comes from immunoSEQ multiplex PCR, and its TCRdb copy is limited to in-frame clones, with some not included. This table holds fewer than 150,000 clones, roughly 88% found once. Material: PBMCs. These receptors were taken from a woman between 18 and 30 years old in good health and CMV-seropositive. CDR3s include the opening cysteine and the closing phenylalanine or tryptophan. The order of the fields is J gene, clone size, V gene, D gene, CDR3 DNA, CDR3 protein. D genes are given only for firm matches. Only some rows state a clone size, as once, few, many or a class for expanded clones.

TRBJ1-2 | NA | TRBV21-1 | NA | TGTGCCAGCGGGTTGACAGGGTTGAAGGCTAACTATGGCTACACCTTC | CASGLTGLKANYGYTF
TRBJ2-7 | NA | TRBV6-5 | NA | TGTGCCAGCAGCCCACAGGGTTCCCCCTACTACGAGCAGTACTTC | CASSPQGSPYYEQYF
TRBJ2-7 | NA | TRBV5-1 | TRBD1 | TGCGCCAGCAGCTTAAGACAGGGGATGGTTTACGAGCAGTACTTC | CASSLRQGMVYEQYF
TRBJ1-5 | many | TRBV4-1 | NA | TGCGCCAGCAGCCAACACCCAACGGTCAATCAGCCCCAGCATTTT | CASSQHPTVNQPQHF
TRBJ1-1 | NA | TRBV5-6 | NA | TGTGCCAGCAGCCCCCGACTCGGGGGGATCTTCACTGAAGCTTTCTTT | CASSPRLGGIFTEAFF
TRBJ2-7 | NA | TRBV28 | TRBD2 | TGTGCCAGCAGCACCCCAGCGGGGGTACTACTCTACGAGCAGTACTTC | CASSTPAGVLLYEQYF
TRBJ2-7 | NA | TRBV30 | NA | TGTGCCTGGAGGGCCGGGTCCTACGAGCAGTACTTC | CAWRAGSYEQYF
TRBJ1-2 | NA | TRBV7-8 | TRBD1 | TGTGCCAGCAGCGCGGACAGGGGCTATGGCTACACCTTC | CASSADRGYGYTF
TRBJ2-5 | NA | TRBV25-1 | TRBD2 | TGTGCCAGCAGTGAATTAGGGACTAGCGAGGGACAAGAGACCCAGTACTTC | CASSELGTSEGQETQYF
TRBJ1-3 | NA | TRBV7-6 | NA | TGTGCCAGCAGCTTAGCCACAGGAGCAAACACCATATATTTT | CASSLATGANTIYF
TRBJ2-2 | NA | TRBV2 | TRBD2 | TGTGCCAGCAAAACTAGCGGGAGAACCGGGGAGCTGTTTTTT | CASKTSGRTGELFF
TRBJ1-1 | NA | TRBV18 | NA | TGTGCCAGCTCACCCCGGGGGGCGACTGAAGCTTTCTTT | CASSPRGATEAFF
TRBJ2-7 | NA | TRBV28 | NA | TGTGCCAGCAACTCTATCTGGGAGCAGTACTTC | CASNSIWEQYF
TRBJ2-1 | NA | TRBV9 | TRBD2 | TGTGCCAGCAGCGTAGCTTCAAGCGGGAGAGCAAACAATGAGCAGTTCTTC | CASSVASSGRANNEQFF
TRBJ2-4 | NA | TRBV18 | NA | TGTGCCAGCTCACTAGAAGGGGAGGGGGACATTCAGTACTTC | CASSLEGEGDIQYF
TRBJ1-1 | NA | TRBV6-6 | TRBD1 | TGTGCCAGCACCGGACAGGGGAACACTGAAGCTTTCTTT | CASTGQGNTEAFF
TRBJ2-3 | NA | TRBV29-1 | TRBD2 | TGCAGCGTTGCCGGACTAGCGAAGAAAGACCGCACAGATACGCAGTATTTT | CSVAGLAKKDRTDTQYF
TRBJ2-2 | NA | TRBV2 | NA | TGTGCCAGCATGGGAGCCGGGGAGCTGTTTTTT | CASMGAGELFF
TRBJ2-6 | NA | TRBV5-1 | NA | TGCGCCAGCAGCCCGGGTCCTACCGTTGGGGCCAACGTCCTGACTTTC | CASSPGPTVGANVLTF
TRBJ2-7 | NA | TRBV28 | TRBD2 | TGTGCCAGCAGGCCGGGACTAGCGGGATACTACGAGCAGTACTTC | CASRPGLAGYYEQYF
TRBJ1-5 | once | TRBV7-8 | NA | TGTGCCAGCAGCTTAGGGGCAAGGTATTCGTATAGCAATCAGCCCCAGCATTTT | CASSLGARYSYSNQPQHF
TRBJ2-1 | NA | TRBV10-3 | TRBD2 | TGTGCCATTAGGAGCGGGGGGAGCAATGAGCAGTTCTTC | CAIRSGGSNEQFF
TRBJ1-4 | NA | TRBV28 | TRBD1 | TGTGCCAGCAGTGCCCGACAGGGGGGACTCAATGAAAAACTGTTTTTT | CASSARQGGLNEKLFF
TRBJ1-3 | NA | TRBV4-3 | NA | TGCGCCAGCAGCCAAGATAAGGGGAGGTCTTGGTCTGGAAACACCATATATTTT | CASSQDKGRSWSGNTIYF
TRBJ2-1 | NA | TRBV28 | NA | TGTGCCAGCAGTTTTGGTGGGGGGTCCTTTAATGAGCAGTTCTTC | CASSFGGGSFNEQFF
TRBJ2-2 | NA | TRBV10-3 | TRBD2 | TGTGCCATCAGCCCCACTAGCGGGAGGGCCGATAACGGGGAGCTGTTTTTT | CAISPTSGRADNGELFF
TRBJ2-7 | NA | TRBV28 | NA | TGTGCCAGCAGCTACCCGTGGGCGACGACGATCTACGAGCAGTACTTC | CASSYPWATTIYEQYF
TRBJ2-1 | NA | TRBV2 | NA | TGTGCCAGCAGTGCCCGGGGGGCGTCCTACAATGAGCAGTTCTTC | CASSARGASYNEQFF
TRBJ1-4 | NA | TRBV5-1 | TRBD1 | TGCGCCAGCAGCTTGGAGGGGACAGGGCTAGCTGAAAAACTGTTTTTT | CASSLEGTGLAEKLFF
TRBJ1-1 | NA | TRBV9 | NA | TGTGCCAGCAGCGTAGTTCCCGCAGGGGCTATATTGAACACTGAAGCTTTCTTT | CASSVVPAGAILNTEAFF
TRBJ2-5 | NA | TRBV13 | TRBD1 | TGTGCCAGCAGCTTAGGACAGGGGCAACAAGAGACCCAGTACTTC | CASSLGQGQQETQYF
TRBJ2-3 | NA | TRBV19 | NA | TGTGCCAGTAGCTTCACGGGGGGCTCAGATACGCAGTATTTT | CASSFTGGSDTQYF
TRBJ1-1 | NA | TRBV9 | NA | TGTGCCAGCAGCGTGTCAGCGGTGGAGGGGGGGAGGACTGAAGCTTTCTTT | CASSVSAVEGGRTEAFF
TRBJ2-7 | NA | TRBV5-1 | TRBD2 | TGCGCCAGCAGCACGGGGGGTCTCTACGAGCAGTACTTC | CASSTGGLYEQYF
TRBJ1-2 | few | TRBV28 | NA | TGTGCCAGCAACCCAGCAGGCAGAGGCTACACCTTC | CASNPAGRGYTF
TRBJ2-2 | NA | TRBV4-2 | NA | TGTGCCAGCAGCCAAGATGGCGGGATGGGGGAGCTGTTTTTT | CASSQDGGMGELFF
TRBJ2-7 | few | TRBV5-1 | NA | TGCGCCAGCAGCCCGGGGATAAATTACGAGCAGTACTTC | CASSPGINYEQYF
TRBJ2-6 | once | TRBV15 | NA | TGTGCCACCAGCAAAGACAGGTTCACCTCTGGGGCCAACGTCCTGACTTTC | CATSKDRFTSGANVLTF